The entry that follows covers one T cell receptor (beta chain) sequence. There are 16 residues in the CDR3. The V end was cut by 0 bases, the J end by 4 bases, with 12 bases between. Germline CDR1 is MNHNY and CDR2 is SVGAGI (reference sequence). The record originates from a study of blood T cell repertoires in COVID-19. Study at large: The United States, Italy and Spain provided the acute and convalescent COVID-19 samples.

Original analysis: Using reference gene primer amplification, nucleated cell counts were estimated. Sequenced by immunoSEQ multiplex PCR; TCRdb stores in-frame clones only, minus some. V and J calls and clone size are those listed in that table; D and trimming were worked out from the DNA. The repertoire holds 250,000 to 300,000 clones, with approximately 90% as singletons. Sequenced: peripheral blood. This TCR derives from a woman in her twenties or thirties who had recovered from COVID-19. The genes are TRBV6-6 and TRBJ2-2; D uncertain. Here the CDR3 DNA reads TGTGCCAGCAGTTACTCGACCGGGTCCAGCACCGGGGAGCTGTTTTTT. Its translation: CASSYSTGSSTGELFF.